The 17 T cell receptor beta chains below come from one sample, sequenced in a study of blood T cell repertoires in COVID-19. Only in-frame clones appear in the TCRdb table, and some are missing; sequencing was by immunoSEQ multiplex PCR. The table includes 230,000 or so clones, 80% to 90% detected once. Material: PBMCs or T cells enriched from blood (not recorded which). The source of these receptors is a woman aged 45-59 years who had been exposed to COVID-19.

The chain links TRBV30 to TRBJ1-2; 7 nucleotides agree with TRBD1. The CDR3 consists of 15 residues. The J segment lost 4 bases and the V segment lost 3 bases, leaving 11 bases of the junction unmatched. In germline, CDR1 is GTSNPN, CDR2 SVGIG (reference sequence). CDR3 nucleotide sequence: TGTGCCTGGAGAAAAACCGGGACAGACTTCTATGGCTACACCTTC. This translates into CAWRKTGTDFYGYTF. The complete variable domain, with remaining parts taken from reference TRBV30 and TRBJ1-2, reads SQTIHQWPATLVQPVGSPLSLECTVEGTSNPNLYWYRQAAGRGLQLLFYSVGIGQISSEVPQNLSASRPQDRQFILSSKKLLLSDSGFYLCAWRKTGTDFYGYTFGSGTRLTVV.

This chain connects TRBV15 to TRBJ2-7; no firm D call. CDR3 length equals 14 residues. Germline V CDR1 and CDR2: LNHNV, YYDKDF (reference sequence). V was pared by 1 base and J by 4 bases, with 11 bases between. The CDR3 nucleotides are TGTGCCACCAGCAGAGTTCCAGGTCCGTACGAGCAGTACTTC. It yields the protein CATSRVPGPYEQYF. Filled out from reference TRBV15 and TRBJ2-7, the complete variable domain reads DAMVIQNPRYQVTQFGKPVTLSCSQTLNHNVMYWYQQKSSQAPKLLFHYYDKDFNNEADTPDNFQSRRPNTSFCFLDIRSPGLGDTAMYLCATSRVPGPYEQYFGPGTRLTVT.

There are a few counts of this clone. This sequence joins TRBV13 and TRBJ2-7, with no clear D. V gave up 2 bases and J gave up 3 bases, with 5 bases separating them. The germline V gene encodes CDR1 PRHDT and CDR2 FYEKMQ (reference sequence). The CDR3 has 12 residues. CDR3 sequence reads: CASSLISYEQYF. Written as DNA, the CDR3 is TGTGCCAGCAGCTTAATTAGCTACGAGCAGTACTTC.

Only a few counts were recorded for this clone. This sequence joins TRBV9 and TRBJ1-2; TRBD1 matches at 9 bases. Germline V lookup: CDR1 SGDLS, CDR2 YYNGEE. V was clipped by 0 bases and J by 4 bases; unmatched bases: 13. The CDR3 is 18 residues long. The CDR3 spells CASSVEYRGRAGVYGYTF. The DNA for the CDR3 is TGTGCCAGCAGCGTAGAGTACAGGGGGCGGGCGGGCGTCTATGGCTACACCTTC.

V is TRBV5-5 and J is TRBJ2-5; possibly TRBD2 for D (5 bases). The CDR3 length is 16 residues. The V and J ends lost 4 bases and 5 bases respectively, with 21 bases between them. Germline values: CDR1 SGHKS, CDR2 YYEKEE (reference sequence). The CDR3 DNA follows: TGTGCCAGCAGCAGCTCCGCCTCGGTGGGCGGGGAGACCCAGTACTTC. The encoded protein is CASSSSASVGGETQYF.

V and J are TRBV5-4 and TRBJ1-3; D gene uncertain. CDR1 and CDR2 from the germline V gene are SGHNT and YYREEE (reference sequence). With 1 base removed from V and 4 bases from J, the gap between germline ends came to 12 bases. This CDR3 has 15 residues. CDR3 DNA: TGTGCCAGCAGCTTGAGAGGCACGGTCGGAAACACCATATATTTT. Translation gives CASSLRGTVGNTIYF.

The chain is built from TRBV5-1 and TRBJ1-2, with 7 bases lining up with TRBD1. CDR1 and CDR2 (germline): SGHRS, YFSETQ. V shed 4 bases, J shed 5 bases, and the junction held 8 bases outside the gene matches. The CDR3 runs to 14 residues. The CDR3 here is CASSGGTAPYGYTF. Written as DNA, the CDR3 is TGCGCCAGCAGCGGGGGGACAGCCCCATATGGCTACACCTTC.

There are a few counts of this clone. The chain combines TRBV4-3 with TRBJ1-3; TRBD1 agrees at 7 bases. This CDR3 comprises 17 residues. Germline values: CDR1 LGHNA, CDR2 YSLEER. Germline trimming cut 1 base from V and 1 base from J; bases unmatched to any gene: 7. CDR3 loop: CASSQAPTGDSGNTIYF. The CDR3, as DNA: TGCGCCAGCAGCCAAGCTCCCACAGGGGATTCTGGAAACACCATATATTTT.

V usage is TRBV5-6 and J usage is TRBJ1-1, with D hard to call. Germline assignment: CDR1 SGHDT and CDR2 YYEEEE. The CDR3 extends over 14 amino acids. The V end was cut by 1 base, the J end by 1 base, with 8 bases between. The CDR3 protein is CASSLFGGNTEAFF. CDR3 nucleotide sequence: TGTGCCAGCAGCTTGTTCGGAGGGAACACTGAAGCTTTCTTT.

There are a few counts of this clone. CDR3 nucleotide sequence: TGCGCCAGCGGAGCCCTAGCGGGGGGGCCCGGTGAGCAGTTCTTC. Its translation is CASGALAGGPGEQFF. J is TRBJ2-1 and V is TRBV10-2, with TRBD2 matching over 12 bases. This CDR3 region has 15 residues. Germline CDR1 WSHSY, CDR2 SAAADI. J was trimmed by 9 bases and V by 8 bases; bases with no gene match: 11.

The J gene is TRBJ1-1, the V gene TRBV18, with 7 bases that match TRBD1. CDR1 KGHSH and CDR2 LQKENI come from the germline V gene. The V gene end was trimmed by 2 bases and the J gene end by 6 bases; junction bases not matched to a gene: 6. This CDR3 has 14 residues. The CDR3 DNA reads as TGTGCCAGCTCACCAGCGACAGGGTACCCTGAAGCTTTCTTT. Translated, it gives CASSPATGYPEAFF. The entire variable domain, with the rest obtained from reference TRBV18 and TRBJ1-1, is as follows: NAGVMQNPRHLVRRRGQEARLRCSPMKGHSHVYWYRQLPEEGLKFMVYLQKENIIDESGMPKERFSAEFPKEGPSILRIQQVVRGDSAAYFCASSPATGYPEAFFGQGTRLTVV.

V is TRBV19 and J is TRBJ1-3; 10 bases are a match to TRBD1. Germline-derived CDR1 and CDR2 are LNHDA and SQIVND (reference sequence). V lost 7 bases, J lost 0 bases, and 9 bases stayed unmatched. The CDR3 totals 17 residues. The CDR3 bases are TGTGCCAGTACGGACAGGGGGTCCGCCGGCTCTGGAAACACCATATATTTT. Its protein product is CASTDRGSAGSGNTIYF.

The CDR3 region is CASSPTGQIAFF. CDR3 in DNA: TGTGCCAGCAGCCCTACAGGACAAATAGCTTTCTTT. The chain combines TRBV12-3 or TRBV12-4 with TRBJ1-1, with D perhaps matching TRBD1 (5 bases). This CDR3 has 12 amino acids. Deletions cut 6 bases from V and 10 bases from J, with 15 bases between.

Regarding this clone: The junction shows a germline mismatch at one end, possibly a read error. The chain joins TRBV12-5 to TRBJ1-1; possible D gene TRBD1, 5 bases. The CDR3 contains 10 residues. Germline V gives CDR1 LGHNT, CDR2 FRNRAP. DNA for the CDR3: TGTGCTAGTGGACTAAACCAACAGGTCTTT. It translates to CASGLNQQVF.

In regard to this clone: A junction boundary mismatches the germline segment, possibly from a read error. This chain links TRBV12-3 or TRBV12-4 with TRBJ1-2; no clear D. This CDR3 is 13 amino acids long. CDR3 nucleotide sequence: TGTGCCAGCAATTTAGGCGGGGTGGGCGGCTACACCTTC. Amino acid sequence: CASNLGGVGGYTF.

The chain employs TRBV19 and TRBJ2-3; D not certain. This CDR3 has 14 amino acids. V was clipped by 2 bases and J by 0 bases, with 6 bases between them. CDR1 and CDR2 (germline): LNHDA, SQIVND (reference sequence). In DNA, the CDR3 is TGTGCCAGTAGTATATTGGGCAGCACAGATACGCAGTATTTT. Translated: CASSILGSTDTQYF.

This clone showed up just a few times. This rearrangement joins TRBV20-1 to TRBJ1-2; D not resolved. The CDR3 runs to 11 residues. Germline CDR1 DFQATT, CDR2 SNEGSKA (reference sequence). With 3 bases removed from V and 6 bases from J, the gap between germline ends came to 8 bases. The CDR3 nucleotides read TGCAGTGCTAGTCTGGGCGATGGCTACACCTTC. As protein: CSASLGDGYTF.